The sequence of this T cell receptor (beta chain) was determined in a study of OX40 agonist ivuxolimab in advanced cancers. Regarding the complete study: Ivuxolimab was a fully human IgG2 agonistic monoclonal antibody targeting the costimulatory receptor OX40 (CD134). Intravenous ivuxolimab was administered to patients every 2 weeks at six dose levels: 0.01, 0.1, 0.3, 1.5, 3 and 10 mg/kg. Of the roughly 52 dose-escalation patients, hepatocellular carcinoma was present in about 20, melanoma in around 15, renal cell carcinoma in 9 and head and neck cancer in 9. A male proportion of almost 85% and a mean age of roughly 58 years, ranging from about 20 to 79, were recorded for the dose-escalation cohort. Prior anti-PD-1, anti-PD-L1 or anti-CTLA-4 therapy was permitted, and checkpoint inhibitors had been received by 30% to 40% of dose-escalation patients. Partial responses occurred in three dose-escalation patients, of whom one had hepatocellular carcinoma and two had cutaneous melanoma. Peripheral TCRbeta sequencing was intended to test whether TCR sequence diversity was altered and clonal T-cell expansion was caused by ivuxolimab. The paper reports the monotherapy dose-escalation portion (N ≈ 50 patients) of the phase I ivuxolimab trial.

For sequencing of the TCRbeta CDR3 region, genomic DNA was extracted from the sorted cells. The immunoSEQ Assay was used for sequencing of TCRbeta CDR3 regions. TCRdb took this table from immuneACCESS and kept in-frame rearrangements with V and J called. Such tables lack part of the clones; where checked against another copy, unresolved V genes explain under half of the gap, and the rest is unexplained. The table for this sample lists roughly 60,000 clones; around 87% of them were counted only once. Roughly an eighth of the sample comes from the top ten. Patients with autoimmune disease history or receiving systemic immunosuppression were excluded from the trial. In every dose cohort, peripheral blood was drawn for TCR sequencing at baseline, cycle 4 day 1, and cycle 7 day 1. Samples were obtained from an open-label, multicenter, first-in-human phase I dose-escalation trial of ivuxolimab. Adults with locally advanced or metastatic melanoma, renal cell carcinoma, hepatocellular carcinoma or head and neck squamous cell carcinoma were enrolled in the trial. Before TCR sequencing, CD4+ T cells and CD8+ T cells from peripheral blood were sorted into separate populations.

The germline V gene yields SGDLS for CDR1 and YYNGEE for CDR2. Cut back by 3 bases and 5 bases, the V and J ends lie 20 bases apart. The CDR3 runs 16 residues from the cysteine to the phenylalanine. The DNA shown is the 48-base CDR3, in frame from base 1. What the research found in general, with its limitations: At doses of 0.1 to 3.0 mg/kg, clonal expansion of both CD4+ and CD8+ T cells in blood was seen between baseline and week 6. Which antigens the clonally expanded peripheral T cells were specific for was not determined. After ivuxolimab, CD8+ T cells had more expanded clones than CD4+ T cells on average. Partial responders in the 0.1-3.0 mg/kg groups had among the lowest normalized peripheral clonal expansion, especially among CD8+ T cells. Low levels of normalized T-cell clonal expansion were also seen in some patients who did not respond.

Of note for this clone: The clone's antigen remains unknown. No base quality values were provided; no much bigger clone lies one nucleotide off.

Recombination joined TRBV9 with TRBJ1-2; perhaps TRBD1 is the D gene, with 6 bases matching. The origin of this receptor is an adult with an advanced solid tumor such as melanoma, head and neck, liver or kidney cancer. The sample was CD4+ or CD8+ T cells sorted from blood, taken in a trial of the OX40 agonist ivuxolimab. The DNA is as follows: TGTGCCAGCAGCGGTTCCCTTGGGGGCTTGAGGTATGGCTACACCTTC. It is translated as CASSGSLGGLRYGYTF.